These 2 T cell receptor beta chains share one sample of origin, sequenced in a study of shared clonotypes between healthy human individuals. The repertoire was sequenced with immunoSEQ multiplex PCR; TCRdb's copy has only in-frame clones and lacks some. This sample has some 2.1 million clones, with about 95% found just once. CD45RO-negative CD8 cells positively selected for CCR7 made up the naive population, which excluded terminally differentiated effector memory CD45RA+ cells. Material: naive CD8+ T cells sorted from blood. All receptors derive from a man aged 18 to 29 in good health.

The chain combines TRBV6-1 with TRBJ2-4, with a possible D match to TRBD2 (6 bases). The germline gives CDR1 MNHNS, CDR2 SASEGT. The CDR3 loop spans 18 amino acids. Trimming stripped 0 bases from V and 5 bases from J, with 20 bases between. CDR3 sequence reads: CASSEAASVTLAENIQYF. The CDR3 nucleotides read TGTGCCAGCAGTGAAGCAGCTAGCGTGACACTTGCAGAAAACATTCAGTACTTC.

The chain links TRBV4-1 to TRBJ2-7, with TRBD1 as a possible D gene (6 bases). V was clipped by 4 bases and J by 6 bases, with 25 bases between them. The CDR3 extends over 17 amino acids. The germline V gene encodes CDR1 MGHRA and CDR2 YSYEKL. The DNA for the CDR3 is TGCGCCAGCAGCCTCCAACCTCATCTTATGGGGGCTGTCGAGCAGTACTTC. Its translation is CASSLQPHLMGAVEQYF.